These T cell receptor beta chains were read from a single sample in a study of blood T cell repertoires in COVID-19. Data came from immunoSEQ multiplex PCR; TCRdb stores just in-frame clones and leaves some out. The sample records 100,000 to 150,000 clones, around four fifths being singletons. The sample comprised PBMCs or T cells enriched from blood (not recorded which). These TCRs come from a man aged 40-50 years with acute COVID-19. Each CDR3 is given with its conserved first and last residue. The D gene is left open where the match is weak. The size field is filled for only some rows; it gives once, few, many or a size class.

>TRBV9|TRBJ1-2|.|.
TGTGCCAGCAGCCTCCTCACAGGGCCACTTAACTATGGCTACACCTTC
CASSLLTGPLNYGYTF
>TRBV6-5|TRBJ2-1|.|once
TGTGCCAGCAGCCCGGGCGGAGCGGCCCAGGATGAGCAGTTCTTC
CASSPGGAAQDEQFF
>TRBV15|TRBJ1-1|TRBD1|.
TGTGCCACCAGCAGAGATCCTGGGACAGGGTTGACTGAAGCTTTCTTT
CATSRDPGTGLTEAFF
>TRBV30|TRBJ2-1|.|.
TGTGCCTGGACAGGGTCGCACAATGAGCAGTTCTTC
CAWTGSHNEQFF
>TRBV18|TRBJ1-1|TRBD1|.
TGTGCCAGCTCACCGGACAGGGGGCACACTGAAGCTTTCTTT
CASSPDRGHTEAFF
>TRBV11-2|TRBJ2-1|TRBD2|.
TGTGCCAGCAGCTTAGTCCCTGGGCTAGCGGGAACATACAATGAGCAGTTCTTC
CASSLVPGLAGTYNEQFF
>TRBV5-1|TRBJ2-4|TRBD1|.
TGCGCCAGCAGCTTTGTCGGGACAGGGGTTCCCAAAAACATTCAGTACTTC
CASSFVGTGVPKNIQYF
>TRBV7-2|TRBJ1-4|.|.
TGTGCCAGCAGCCCTGCCGGGTTGAGTGAAAAACTGTTTTTT
CASSPAGLSEKLFF
>TRBV28|TRBJ2-7|TRBD1|.
TGTGCCAGCACCCCGGGACAGAACTACGAGCAGTACTTC
CASTPGQNYEQYF
>TRBV29-1|TRBJ1-2|.|.
TGCAGCGTCCTGACACGGCGGGGGACTGACTATGGCTACACCTTC
CSVLTRRGTDYGYTF
>TRBV6-5|TRBJ1-1|TRBD1|once
TGTGCCAGCAGTTTACAGGGGGCGACCTCTGAAGCTTTCTTT
CASSLQGATSEAFF
>TRBV2|TRBJ2-2|TRBD2|.
TGTGCCAGCAGTCGACTAGCGGGAAGCCGGGGAAGCGAGCTGTTTTTT
CASSRLAGSRGSELFF
>TRBV19|TRBJ2-7|.|.
TGTGCCAGTAGTAGTGACAGCTACGAGCAGTACTTC
CASSSDSYEQYF
>TRBV6-2/TRBV6-3|TRBJ2-1|TRBD2|.
TGTGCCAGCAGTTACTCGACTAGCGGGGGGAGCTCCTACAATGAGCAGTTCTTC
CASSYSTSGGSSYNEQFF
>TRBV19|TRBJ2-3|TRBD2|once
TGTGCCAGTAGTAGGCTAGCGGGAAGCACAGATACGCAGTATTTT
CASSRLAGSTDTQYF
>TRBV6-5|TRBJ1-5|.|.
TGTGCCAGCAGTTACCTGGGACAAAACCAGCCCCAGCATTTT
CASSYLGQNQPQHF
>TRBV5-4|TRBJ1-2|.|once
TGTGCCAGCAGCTTGGCTGGGGCTTTGGGCTATGGCTACACCTTC
CASSLAGALGYGYTF
>TRBV3-1/TRBV3-2|TRBJ1-2|.|.
TGTGCCAGCAGCCAAACAGGGAGAGGCTACACCTTC
CASSQTGRGYTF
>TRBV27|TRBJ2-2|.|.
TGTGCCAGCACCTATTTAGCACGGACCGGGGAGCTGTTTTTT
CASTYLARTGELFF
>TRBV28|TRBJ1-4|.|once
TGTGCCAGCATCCTCAGGGTAGGCGAAAAACTGTTTTTT
CASILRVGEKLFF
>TRBV12-3/TRBV12-4|TRBJ1-5|.|.
TGTGCCAGCACCGCAATAGTTCATCAGCCCCAGCATTTT
CASTAIVHQPQHF
>TRBV2|TRBJ2-1|.|.
TGTGCCAGCAGTGAAGATGCCGAGCGTGGGGGGAATGAGCAGTTCTTC
CASSEDAERGGNEQFF